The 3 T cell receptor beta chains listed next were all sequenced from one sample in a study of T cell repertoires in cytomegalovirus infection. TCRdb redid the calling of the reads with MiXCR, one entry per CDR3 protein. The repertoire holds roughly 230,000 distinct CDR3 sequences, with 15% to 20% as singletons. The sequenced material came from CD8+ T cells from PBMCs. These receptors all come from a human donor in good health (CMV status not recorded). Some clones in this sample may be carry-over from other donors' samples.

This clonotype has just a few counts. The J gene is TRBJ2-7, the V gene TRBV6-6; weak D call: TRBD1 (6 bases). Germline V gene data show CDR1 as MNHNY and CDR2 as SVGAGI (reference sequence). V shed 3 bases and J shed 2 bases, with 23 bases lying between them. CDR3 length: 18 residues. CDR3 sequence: CASSYPDAGTSSPYEQYF. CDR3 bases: TGTGCCAGCAGTTATCCCGACGCCGGGACATCTTCACCCTACGAGCAGTACTTC.

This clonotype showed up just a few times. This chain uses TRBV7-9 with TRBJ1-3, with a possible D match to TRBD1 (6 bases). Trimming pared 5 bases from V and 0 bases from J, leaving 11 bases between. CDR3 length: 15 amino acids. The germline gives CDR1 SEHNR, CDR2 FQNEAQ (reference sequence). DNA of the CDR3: TGTGCCAGCAGCACAGGGTTCTACTCTGGAAACACCATATATTTT. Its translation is CASSTGFYSGNTIYF.

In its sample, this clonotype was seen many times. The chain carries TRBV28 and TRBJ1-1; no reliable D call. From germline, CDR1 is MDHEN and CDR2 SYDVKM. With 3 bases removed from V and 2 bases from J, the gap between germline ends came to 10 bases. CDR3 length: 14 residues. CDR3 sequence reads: CASSFFESNTEAFF. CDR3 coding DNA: TGTGCCAGCAGTTTTTTTGAGTCAAACACTGAAGCTTTCTTT.